The clone carrying this T cell receptor beta chain was observed many times. One entry per CDR3 protein results from TCRdb running MiXCR on the RT-PCR reads. The table has fewer than 800,000 distinct CDR3 sequences, around 14% seen once. The source of this sequence is a female donor in good health, serving as a healthy control. Sequenced material: memory CD4+ T cells from blood.

CDR3 in DNA: TGTGCCAGCAGCTTAGTTCGGCAGGCAAACATAATAACAGATACGCAGTATTTT. Translating it yields CASSLVRQANIITDTQYF. V usage is TRBV7-6 and J usage is TRBJ2-3; no firm D call. V was trimmed by 1 base and J by 3 bases, leaving 20 bases between them. The CDR3 has 18 amino acids. Germline V gene data show CDR1 as SGHVS and CDR2 as FNYEAQ.